This entry describes one T cell receptor beta chain. The entry originates in a study of shared clonotypes between healthy human individuals. The data were produced by immunoSEQ multiplex PCR, yet TCRdb's version contains in-frame clones alone and is incomplete. This table has over 850,000 clones, about four fifths appearing once. The V end was cut by 2 bases, the J end by 6 bases, with 11 bases between. The CDR3 runs to 13 residues. Per the germline V gene, CDR1 is SGHTA and CDR2 is FQGNSA. This chain joins TRBV7-2 and TRBJ2-7; D is undetermined. The material sequenced was memory CD4+ T cells from PBMCs. Documented subset: CD45RA-negative fraction. The sequence derives from a man younger than 35 in good health. Some clones in this sample may be carry-over from other donors' samples. This chain's CDR3 is CASSLQGYLEQYF. DNA of the CDR3: TGTGCCAGCAGCTTACAAGGGTATCTCGAGCAGTACTTC.